This T cell receptor (beta chain) was profiled in a study of blood T cell repertoires in COVID-19. Methods used by the authors: Amplification of reference gene primers was used by the study to estimate nucleated cell counts. Profiled with immunoSEQ multiplex PCR; TCRdb holds only in-frame clones, not every one. V and J calls plus clone size are reproduced from that table; the DNA served to infer D and trimming. The sample carries about 200,000 clones, over 75% recorded once. CDR1 and CDR2 (germline): SQVTM, ANQGSEA. J was trimmed by 8 bases and V by 3 bases; bases with no gene match: 7. The CDR3 is made up of 13 amino acids.

This chain connects TRBV29-1 to TRBJ1-2; 9 nucleotides agree with TRBD1. This sequence originates from a man aged 45-65 years with acute or convalescent COVID-19. Input material: peripheral blood. CDR3 region: CSVDGDRAAGYTF. Written as DNA, the CDR3 is TGCAGCGTTGATGGGGACAGGGCCGCCGGCTACACCTTC.